Shown below are 8 T cell receptor beta chains from a single sample sequenced in a study of prognosis after radiotherapy for stage I lung cancer. The authors amplified TCR beta CDR3 from genomic DNA using two-round multiplex PCR. It was primers specific to each TRBV and TRBJ gene that first-round PCR used. TCRdb itself ran the multiplex PCR reads through MiXCR, one entry per CDR3 protein. The data contain about 18,000 distinct CDR3 sequences, approximately 15% of them singletons. This material consisted of PBMCs, taken before or after stereotactic body radiation therapy (not recorded which). The receptors were sampled from a donor over 45 with non-small cell lung cancer.

The sample holds many counts of this clonotype. The J gene is TRBJ1-5, the V gene TRBV6-1; 7 positions match TRBD1. CDR3 size: 12 residues. Trimming cost V 5 bases and J 6 bases; bases outside gene matches: 1. CDR1 and CDR2 (germline): MNHNS, SASEGT. This CDR3 is CASSPGGQPQHF. CDR3 nucleotide sequence: TGTGCCAGCAGTCCAGGGGGTCAGCCCCAGCATTTT.

This sequence joins TRBV19 and TRBJ1-1; D ambiguous. Germline V lookup: CDR1 LNHDA, CDR2 SQIVND (reference sequence). V was trimmed by 3 bases and J by 4 bases, leaving 9 bases between them. The CDR3 has 13 residues. The CDR3 here is CASSIFGATEAFF. CDR3 DNA: TGTGCCAGTAGTATTTTCGGTGCCACTGAAGCTTTCTTT.

This clonotype was seen ten or more times. The chain links TRBV19 to TRBJ2-1, with 10 bases matching TRBD2. This CDR3 spans 14 amino acids. Germline V gives CDR1 LNHDA, CDR2 SQIVND (reference sequence). Trimming took 7 bases from V and 2 from J; bases not matched to a gene: 2. DNA of the CDR3: TGTGCCAGTATGAGCGGGGGGGCCTACAATGAGCAGTTCTTC. Residues: CASMSGGAYNEQFF.

This clonotype showed up many times. The chain links TRBV10-3 to TRBJ1-6; TRBD1 is a possible D gene (5 bases). This CDR3 is 14 amino acids long. The ends were cut back, 5 bases at V and 6 bases at J, with 11 bases in the middle. Germline V CDR1 and CDR2: ENHRY, SYGVKD. CDR3 bases: TGTGCCATCAGTCCTAGGGGCACTAATTCACCCCTCCACTTT. Its translation: CAISPRGTNSPLHF.

This clonotype was observed at least ten times. The gene calls are TRBV6-2 or TRBV6-3 and TRBJ1-2, with unresolved D. Trimming took off 2 bases at V and 2 bases at J, with 6 bases between the two ends. Germline assignment: CDR1 MNHEY and CDR2 SVGEGT. This CDR3 is built from 13 residues. In DNA, the CDR3 is TGTGCCAGCAGTTACGACAAGAACTATGGCTACACCTTC. It translates to CASSYDKNYGYTF.

This clonotype occurred many times. The chain joins TRBV11-2 to TRBJ2-1, with TRBD2 identical over 8 bases. Germline assignment: CDR1 SGHAT and CDR2 FQNNGV. The CDR3 is 14 residues long. The ends lost 6 bases at V and 2 bases at J; junction bases unmatched: 3. The CDR3 loop is CASRKLAAYNEQFF. DNA of the CDR3: TGTGCCAGCAGAAAACTAGCGGCCTACAATGAGCAGTTCTTC.

By share, this clonotype ranks as medium-sized. This sequence joins TRBV7-8 and TRBJ2-3, with 14 bases lining up with TRBD2. V shed 5 bases and J 3 bases; nucleotides not matched to a gene: 13. CDR1 is SGHVS, CDR2 FQNEAQ, per germline. The CDR3 extends over 19 amino acids. CDR3 residues: CASSTGLAGGVTRTDTQYF. CDR3 in DNA: TGTGCCAGCAGCACCGGACTAGCGGGAGGTGTGACCCGGACAGATACGCAGTATTTT.

Many counts were recorded for this clonotype. V gene TRBV7-8 combines with J gene TRBJ2-1; either TRBD1 or TRBD2 may supply D (5 bases each). V was shortened by 2 bases and J by 7 bases, with 21 bases between the two germline ends. From germline, CDR1 is SGHVS and CDR2 FQNEAQ. This CDR3 has 17 residues. The CDR3 reads CASSLTQGLGDVNEQFF. As DNA, the CDR3 is TGTGCCAGCAGCTTAACCCAGGGCTTGGGGGACGTAAATGAGCAGTTCTTC.